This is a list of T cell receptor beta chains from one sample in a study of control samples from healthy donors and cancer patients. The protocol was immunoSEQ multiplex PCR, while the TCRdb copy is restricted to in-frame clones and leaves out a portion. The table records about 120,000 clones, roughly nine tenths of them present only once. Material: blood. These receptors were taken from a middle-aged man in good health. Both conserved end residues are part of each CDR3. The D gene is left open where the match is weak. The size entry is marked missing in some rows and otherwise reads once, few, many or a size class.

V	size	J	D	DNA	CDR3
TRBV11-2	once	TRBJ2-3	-	TGTGCCAGCAGCTTAACCCCCAGCACAGATACGCAGTATTTT	CASSLTPSTDTQYF
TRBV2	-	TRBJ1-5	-	TGTGCCAGCAGTGCACAGGGAGGGGATCAGCCCCAGCATTTT	CASSAQGGDQPQHF
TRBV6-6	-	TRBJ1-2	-	TGTGCCAGCAGCCTTAACTATGGCTACACCTTC	CASSLNYGYTF
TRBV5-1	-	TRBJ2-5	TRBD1	TGCGCCAGCAGCTCGGGACAGGGCGGGCAGACCCAGTACTTC	CASSSGQGGQTQYF
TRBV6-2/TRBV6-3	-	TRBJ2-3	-	TGTGCCAGCAGTTATCGGGACCTCCTGGATACGCAGTATTTT	CASSYRDLLDTQYF
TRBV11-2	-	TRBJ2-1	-	TGTGCCAGCAGCCCCTGGAGGGTGAAAGGAGGGCCGAACAATGAGCAGTTCTTC	CASSPWRVKGGPNNEQFF
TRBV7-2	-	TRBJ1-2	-	TGTGCCAGCAGCTTAGGACAGAACAACTATGGCTACACCTTC	CASSLGQNNYGYTF
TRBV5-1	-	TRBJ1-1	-	TGCGCCAGCAGCCGACAGAACATGAACACTGAAGCTTTCTTT	CASSRQNMNTEAFF
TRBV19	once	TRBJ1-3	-	TGTGCCAGTAGCCCAGCGTACTCTGGAAACACCATATATTTT	CASSPAYSGNTIYF
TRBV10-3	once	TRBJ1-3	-	TGTGCCACGACAGAGACCGGAAACACCATATATTTT	CATTETGNTIYF
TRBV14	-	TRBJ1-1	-	TGTGCCAGCAGCCAAGATTACAGGCGGAACACTGAAGCTTTCTTT	CASSQDYRRNTEAFF
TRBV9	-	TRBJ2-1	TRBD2	TGTGCCAGCAGCTTAGCGGGGGATTCCTACAATGAGCAGTTCTTC	CASSLAGDSYNEQFF
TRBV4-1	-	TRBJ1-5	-	TGCGCCAGCAGCCTCTACAGGGAAGGTAGCAATCAGCCCCAGCATTTT	CASSLYREGSNQPQHF
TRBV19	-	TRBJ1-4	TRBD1	TGTGCCAGTAGTACGACAGGGAGGGCCGCTTCAACTAATGAAAAACTGTTTTTT	CASSTTGRAASTNEKLFF
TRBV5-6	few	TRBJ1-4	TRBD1	TGTGCCAGCAGCTCAGGGACAGGGATAAATGAAAAACTGTTTTTT	CASSSGTGINEKLFF
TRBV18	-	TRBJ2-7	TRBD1	TGTGCCAGCTCACCAGGGACAGGGGCGTACGAGCAGTACTTC	CASSPGTGAYEQYF
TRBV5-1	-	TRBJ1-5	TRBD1	TGCGCCAGCAGCGAGGGACAGGGCGGTCAGCCCCAGCATTTT	CASSEGQGGQPQHF
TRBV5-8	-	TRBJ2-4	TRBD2	TGTGCCAGCAGCTTGGGGGGGGAGGGAGCGTACATTCAGTACTTC	CASSLGGEGAYIQYF
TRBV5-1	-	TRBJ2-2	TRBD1	TGCGCCAGCAGCCCGGGACAGGACACCGGGGAGCTGTTTTTT	CASSPGQDTGELFF
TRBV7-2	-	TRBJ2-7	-	TGTGCCAGCAGCTTTAAAGCTACGGAAGTCGAGCAGTACTTC	CASSFKATEVEQYF
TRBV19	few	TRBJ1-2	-	TGTGCCAGTAGGAGGGATCCCAGGGATGGCTACACCTTC	CASRRDPRDGYTF
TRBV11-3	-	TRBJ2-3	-	TGTGCCAGCAGCTTAGATGGGAGACAGGGCACAGATACGCAGTATTTT	CASSLDGRQGTDTQYF
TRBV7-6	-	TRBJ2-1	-	TGTGCCAGCAGCTTAGGGTCAGGGTATACGAATGAGCAGTTCTTC	CASSLGSGYTNEQFF
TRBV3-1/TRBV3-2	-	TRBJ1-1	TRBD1	TGTGCCAGCAGCGATAGGACAGGGGGTACTGAAGCTTTCTTT	CASSDRTGGTEAFF
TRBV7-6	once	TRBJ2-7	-	TGTGCCAGCAGCTTAGGGGCAGGCGGGGATAGCCCCTACGAGCAGTACTTC	CASSLGAGGDSPYEQYF
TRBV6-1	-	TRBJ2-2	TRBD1	TGTGCCAGCAGTGACCGGGACAGGGAATACACCGGGGAGCTGTTTTTT	CASSDRDREYTGELFF
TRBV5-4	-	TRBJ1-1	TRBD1	TGTGCCAGCATGACAGGGGTAGACACTGAAGCTTTCTTT	CASMTGVDTEAFF
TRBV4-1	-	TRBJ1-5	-	TGCGCCAGCAGCTTCGGACCTGTGGGCAATCAGCCCCAGCATTTT	CASSFGPVGNQPQHF
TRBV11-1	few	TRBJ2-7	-	TGTGCCAGCAGCTTAGCGCTGGACACCTCCTACGAGCAGTACTTC	CASSLALDTSYEQYF